This T cell receptor beta chain was sequenced in a study of OX40 agonist ivuxolimab in advanced cancers. CDR3 length: 13 amino acids. V was shortened by 3 bases and J by 5 bases, with 10 bases between the two germline ends. Germline CDR1 and CDR2: SGHVS and FQNEAQ. About this clone: The antigen is not known.

Study-wide results and caveats: Some of the nonresponding patients also showed low levels of normalized T-cell clonal expansion.

Sequencing used immunoSEQ multiplex PCR; TCRdb keeps in-frame clones, though not all of them. The sample has more than 8,500 clones; more than 70% are singletons. This TCR derives from an adult with an advanced solid tumor such as melanoma, head and neck, liver or kidney cancer. The sequencing here drew on CD4+ or CD8+ T cells sorted from blood, taken in a trial of the OX40 agonist ivuxolimab. V is TRBV7-8 and J is TRBJ2-5; D perhaps matches TRBD2 (5 bases). CDR3 in DNA: TGTGCCAGCAGCTTTACGCTAGCTGAGACCCAGTACTTC. Protein product: CASSFTLAETQYF.